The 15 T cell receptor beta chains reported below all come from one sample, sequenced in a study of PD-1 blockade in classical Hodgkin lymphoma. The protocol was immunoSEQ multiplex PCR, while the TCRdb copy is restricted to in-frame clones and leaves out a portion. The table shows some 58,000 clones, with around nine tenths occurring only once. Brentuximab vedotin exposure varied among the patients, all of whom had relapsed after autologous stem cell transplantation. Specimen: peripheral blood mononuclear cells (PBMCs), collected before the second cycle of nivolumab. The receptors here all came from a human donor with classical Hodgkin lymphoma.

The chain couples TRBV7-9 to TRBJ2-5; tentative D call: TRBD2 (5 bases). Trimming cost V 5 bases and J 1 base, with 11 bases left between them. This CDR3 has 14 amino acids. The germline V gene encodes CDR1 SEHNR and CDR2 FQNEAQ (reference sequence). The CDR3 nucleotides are TGTGCCAGCAGCCCCGCCGCGGGCCAAGAGACCCAGTACTTC. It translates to CASSPAAGQETQYF.

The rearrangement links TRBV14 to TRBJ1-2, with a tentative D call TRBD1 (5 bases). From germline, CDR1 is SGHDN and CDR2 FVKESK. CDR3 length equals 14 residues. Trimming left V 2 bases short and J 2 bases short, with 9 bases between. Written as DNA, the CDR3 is TGTGCCAGCAGCCAATGGGGGAGCAACTATGGCTACACCTTC. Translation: CASSQWGSNYGYTF.

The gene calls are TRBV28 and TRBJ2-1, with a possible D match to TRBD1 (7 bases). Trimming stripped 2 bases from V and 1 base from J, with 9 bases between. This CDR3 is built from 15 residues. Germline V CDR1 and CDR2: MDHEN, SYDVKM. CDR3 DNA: TGTGCCAGCAGTTTACCAGGGGGGTCCTACAATGAGCAGTTCTTC. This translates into CASSLPGGSYNEQFF.

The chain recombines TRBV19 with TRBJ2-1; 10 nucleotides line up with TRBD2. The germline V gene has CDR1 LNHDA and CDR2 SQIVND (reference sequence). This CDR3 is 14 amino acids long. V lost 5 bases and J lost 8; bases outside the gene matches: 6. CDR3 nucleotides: TGTGCCAGTAGTGGGAGCGGGGGGGTCCATGAGCAGTTCTTC. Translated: CASSGSGGVHEQFF.

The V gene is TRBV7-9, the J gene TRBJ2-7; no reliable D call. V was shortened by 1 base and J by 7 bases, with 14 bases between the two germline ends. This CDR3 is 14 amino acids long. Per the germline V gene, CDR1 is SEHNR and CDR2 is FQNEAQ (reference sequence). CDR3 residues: CASSLVAGPREQYF. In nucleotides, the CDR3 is TGTGCCAGCAGCTTAGTCGCAGGCCCTAGGGAGCAGTACTTC.

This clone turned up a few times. CDR3 sequence: CASSQDTSGGSTDTQYF. The CDR3 nucleotides are TGTGCCAGCAGCCAAGATACTAGCGGGGGTAGCACAGATACGCAGTATTTT. This rearrangement joins TRBV13 to TRBJ2-3; TRBD2 matches at 11 bases. The CDR3 extends over 17 amino acids. The germline CDR1 and CDR2 sequences are PRHDT and FYEKMQ (reference sequence). J was trimmed by 0 bases and V by 5 bases; bases with no gene match: 7.

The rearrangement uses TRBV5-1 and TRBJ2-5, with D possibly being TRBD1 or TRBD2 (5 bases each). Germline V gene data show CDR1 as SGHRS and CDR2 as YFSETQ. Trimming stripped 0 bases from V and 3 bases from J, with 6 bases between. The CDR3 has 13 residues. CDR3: CASSLGGEETQYF. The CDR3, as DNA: TGCGCCAGCAGCTTGGGAGGGGAAGAGACCCAGTACTTC.

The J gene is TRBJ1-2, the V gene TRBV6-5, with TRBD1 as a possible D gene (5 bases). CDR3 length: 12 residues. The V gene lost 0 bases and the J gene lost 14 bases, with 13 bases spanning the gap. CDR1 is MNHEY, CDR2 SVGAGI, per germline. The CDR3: CASSYSGGTLTF. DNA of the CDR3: TGTGCCAGCAGTTACTCGGGCGGGACTTTGACCTTC.

The CDR3 coding sequence is TGCGCCAGCAGCTTGGGGGGAGCCTCGAACACTGAAGCTTTCTTT. It encodes CASSLGGASNTEAFF. The genes are TRBV5-1 and TRBJ1-1; D remains unclear. Germline V gene lookup returns CDR1 SGHRS and CDR2 YFSETQ. Trimming pared 0 bases from V and 1 base from J, leaving 10 bases between. The CDR3 length is 15 residues.

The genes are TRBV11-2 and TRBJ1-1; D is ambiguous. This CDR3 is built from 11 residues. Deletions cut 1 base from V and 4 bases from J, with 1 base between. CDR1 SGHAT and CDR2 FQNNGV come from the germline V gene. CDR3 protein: CASSLGTEAFF. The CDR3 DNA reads TGTGCCAGCAGCTTAGGCACTGAAGCTTTCTTT.

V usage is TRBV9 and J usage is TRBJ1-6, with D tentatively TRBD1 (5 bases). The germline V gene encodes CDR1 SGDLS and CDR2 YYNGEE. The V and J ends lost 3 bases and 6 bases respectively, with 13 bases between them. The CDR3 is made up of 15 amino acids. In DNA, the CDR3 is TGTGCCAGCAGCGCCGAGACAGTTCCTAATTCACCCCTCCACTTT. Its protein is CASSAETVPNSPLHF.

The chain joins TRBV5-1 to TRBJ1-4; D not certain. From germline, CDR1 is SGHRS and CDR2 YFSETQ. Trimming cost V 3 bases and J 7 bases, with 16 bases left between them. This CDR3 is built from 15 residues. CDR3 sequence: CASSSSAVGTEKLFF. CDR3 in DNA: TGCGCCAGCAGCTCCTCTGCGGTCGGAACTGAAAAACTGTTTTTT.

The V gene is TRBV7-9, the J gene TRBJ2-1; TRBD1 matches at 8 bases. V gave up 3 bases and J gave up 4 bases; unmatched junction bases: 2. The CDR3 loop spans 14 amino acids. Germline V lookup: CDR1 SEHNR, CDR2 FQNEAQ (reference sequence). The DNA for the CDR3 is TGTGCCAGCAGCTTCGGACAGGGTTACAATGAGCAGTTCTTC. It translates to CASSFGQGYNEQFF. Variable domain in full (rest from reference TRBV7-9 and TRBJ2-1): DTGVSQNPRHKITKRGQNVTFRCDPISEHNRLYWYRQTLGQGPEFLTYFQNEAQLEKSRLLSDRFSAERPKGSFSTLEIQRTEQGDSAMYLCASSFGQGYNEQFFGPGTRLTVL.

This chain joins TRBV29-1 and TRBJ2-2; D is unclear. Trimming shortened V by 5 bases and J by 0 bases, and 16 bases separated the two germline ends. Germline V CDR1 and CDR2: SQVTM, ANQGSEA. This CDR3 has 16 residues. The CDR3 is CSVTERLTANTGELFF. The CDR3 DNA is TGCAGCGTTACAGAGAGATTAACGGCGAACACCGGGGAGCTGTTTTTT.

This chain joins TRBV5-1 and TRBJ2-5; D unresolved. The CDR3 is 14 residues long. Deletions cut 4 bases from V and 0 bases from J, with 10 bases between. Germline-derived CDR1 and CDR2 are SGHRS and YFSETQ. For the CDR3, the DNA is TGCGCCAGCAGCCCCGGCCCTAACCAAGAGACCCAGTACTTC. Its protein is CASSPGPNQETQYF.